Listed below are T cell receptor beta chains from one sample, sequenced in a study of cytomegalovirus exposure and HLA in healthy donors. Only in-frame clones appear in the TCRdb table, and some are missing; sequencing was by immunoSEQ multiplex PCR. The table lists 90,000 to 110,000 clones, around nine tenths of them singletons, with more than 2% in the top ten. The sequenced sample consisted of PBMCs. These receptors were taken from a woman under 30 in good health and CMV-seronegative. CDR3s include the opening cysteine and the closing phenylalanine or tryptophan. D genes are given only for firm matches. Only part of the rows carry a size: once, few, many, or a class if the clone is expanded.

j_gene	abundance	v_gene	d_gene	CDR3aa	CDR3nt
TRBJ2-4	NA	TRBV6-1	TRBD1	CASSEAESWDRPNIQYF	TGTGCCAGCAGTGAAGCTGAATCATGGGACAGACCAAACATTCAGTACTTC
TRBJ2-3	NA	TRBV5-4	TRBD2	CASSWGTREDTQYF	TGTGCCAGCAGCTGGGGGACTAGAGAAGATACGCAGTATTTT
TRBJ2-7	NA	TRBV4-3	NA	CASSRDTYYEQYF	TGCGCCAGCAGCCGGGACACCTACTACGAGCAGTACTTC
TRBJ2-7	NA	TRBV30	NA	CAWTVTGYEGQYF	TGTGCCTGGACAGTTACAGGGTATGAGGGGCAGTACTTC
TRBJ2-1	NA	TRBV4-1	NA	CASSQERGNQNNEQFF	TGCGCCAGCAGCCAAGAAAGGGGGAACCAAAACAATGAGCAGTTCTTC
TRBJ2-7	NA	TRBV5-4	TRBD2	CASSPRGGRYEQYF	TGTGCCAGCAGCCCCCGGGGGGGCAGGTACGAGCAGTACTTC
TRBJ2-3	NA	TRBV9	TRBD1	CASTGTGGRTDTQYF	TGTGCCAGCACGGGTACAGGGGGCCGCACAGATACGCAGTATTTT
TRBJ1-3	NA	TRBV6-6	NA	CASSFTETSGNTIYF	TGTGCCAGCAGTTTTACTGAGACTTCTGGAAACACCATATATTTT
TRBJ2-4	once	TRBV28	NA	CASTPWELAKNIQYF	TGTGCCAGCACCCCTTGGGAGCTAGCCAAAAACATTCAGTACTTC
TRBJ1-2	NA	TRBV28	NA	CASSLVLANYGYTF	TGTGCCAGCAGTTTGGTTTTAGCTAACTATGGCTACACCTTC
TRBJ1-4	NA	TRBV7-8	NA	CASSRYRSNEKLFF	TGTGCCAGCAGCCGTTATCGGTCTAATGAAAAACTGTTTTTT
TRBJ2-6	NA	TRBV9	TRBD1	CASSVAWDRGHSGANVLTF	TGTGCCAGCAGCGTAGCATGGGACAGGGGCCATTCTGGGGCCAACGTCCTGACTTTC
TRBJ2-7	once	TRBV7-2	NA	CASSLGAGLASYEQYF	TGTGCCAGCAGCTTAGGCGCGGGGTTGGCCTCCTACGAGCAGTACTTC
TRBJ1-2	NA	TRBV28	TRBD1	CASSFPRDRVNYGYTF	TGTGCCAGCAGTTTTCCTCGGGACAGGGTAAACTATGGCTACACCTTC
TRBJ1-1	NA	TRBV30	NA	CAWATRNTEAFF	TGTGCCTGGGCCACACGGAACACTGAAGCTTTCTTT
TRBJ2-1	NA	TRBV7-9	TRBD2	CAYGVAGVRTEQFF	TGTGCCTACGGAGTAGCGGGAGTTCGAACTGAGCAGTTCTTC
TRBJ2-1	NA	TRBV29-1	TRBD1	CSVEGAGTGRNEQFF	TGCAGCGTTGAAGGGGCAGGGACAGGCCGAAATGAGCAGTTCTTC
TRBJ2-5	NA	TRBV18	TRBD2	CASSGLAGNQETQYF	TGTGCCAGCTCCGGACTAGCGGGGAACCAAGAGACCCAGTACTTC
TRBJ1-4	NA	TRBV7-2	TRBD1	CASSSPGQGATNEKLFF	TGTGCCAGCAGCTCGCCGGGACAGGGAGCAACTAATGAAAAACTGTTTTTT
TRBJ2-7	NA	TRBV5-1	NA	CASASRTYQEQYF	TGCGCCAGCGCGAGCCGAACGTACCAAGAGCAGTACTTC
TRBJ2-5	NA	TRBV19	TRBD2	CASSPRTSVETQYF	TGTGCCAGTAGTCCGCGGACTAGCGTAGAGACCCAGTACTTC
TRBJ2-7	NA	TRBV5-1	TRBD1	CASSSAGTGASYEQYF	TGCGCCAGCAGTTCCGCCGGGACAGGGGCATCCTACGAGCAGTACTTC
TRBJ2-5	NA	TRBV27	NA	CASSQDPGWTQYF	TGTGCCAGCAGCCAGGACCCGGGGTGGACCCAGTACTTC
TRBJ1-6	NA	TRBV6-5	NA	CASSYSKQSNSPLHF	TGTGCCAGCAGTTACTCCAAACAGAGTAATTCACCCCTCCACTTT
TRBJ1-5	NA	TRBV21-1	NA	CASSKALASRDRVPF	TGTGCCAGCAGCAAAGCGCTAGCATCGAGAGACAGGGTGCCTTTT
TRBJ2-5	NA	TRBV28	NA	CASNLRETQYF	TGTGCCAGCAACCTACGAGAGACCCAGTACTTC
TRBJ2-5	NA	TRBV6-5	NA	CASSWQGKETQYF	TGTGCCAGCAGTTGGCAGGGGAAAGAGACCCAGTACTTC
TRBJ1-5	NA	TRBV19	TRBD1	CASSIFVIEGQVYQPQHF	TGTGCCAGTAGTATATTCGTAATTGAGGGACAGGTCTATCAGCCCCAGCATTTT
TRBJ1-2	few	TRBV27	NA	CASRGQSIYGYTF	TGTGCCAGCAGAGGACAGTCCATCTATGGCTACACCTTC
TRBJ2-1	NA	TRBV27	NA	CASTRGPSSYNEQFF	TGTGCCAGCACACGCGGTCCGAGCTCCTACAATGAGCAGTTCTTC
TRBJ1-2	NA	TRBV19	NA	CASSISETGSYTF	TGTGCCAGTAGTATCAGCGAGACGGGAAGCTACACCTTC
TRBJ2-7	NA	TRBV18	TRBD1	CASSRDRVEQYF	TGTGCCAGCTCTCGGGACAGGGTCGAGCAGTACTTC
TRBJ1-5	once	TRBV28	TRBD1	CASSRPQGVPGRSNQPQHF	TGTGCCAGCAGCCGACCCCAGGGGGTCCCAGGGAGGAGCAATCAGCCCCAGCATTTT
TRBJ2-7	once	TRBV29-1	TRBD1	CSVSGGVYEQYF	TGCAGCGTTTCAGGGGGAGTCTACGAGCAGTACTTC
TRBJ2-1	NA	TRBV4-1	NA	CASSQAAGIYNEQFF	TGCGCCAGCAGCCAAGCCGCGGGCATCTACAATGAGCAGTTCTTC
TRBJ2-1	NA	TRBV7-3	NA	CASSLNSGASYNEQFF	TGTGCCAGCAGCTTAAATTCGGGAGCTTCCTACAATGAGCAGTTCTTC
TRBJ1-1	NA	TRBV11-1	TRBD1	CASSFWTQGTEAFF	TGTGCCAGCAGCTTTTGGACACAGGGGACTGAAGCTTTCTTT
TRBJ2-5	NA	TRBV5-4	TRBD1	CASSLGTGFGSEETQYF	TGTGCCAGCAGCTTGGGGACAGGTTTTGGAAGCGAAGAGACCCAGTACTTC
TRBJ1-2	NA	TRBV18	NA	CASMTGSGGSDGYTF	TGTGCCAGCATGACCGGGTCGGGGGGCAGCGATGGCTACACCTTC
TRBJ2-1	NA	TRBV7-6	NA	CASSRAGGAAPSYNEQFF	TGTGCCAGCAGCCGGGCGGGCGGGGCGGCCCCCTCCTACAATGAGCAGTTCTTC
TRBJ2-1	NA	TRBV7-9	NA	CASSLARGPYNEQFF	TGTGCCAGCAGCTTAGCCAGGGGTCCCTACAATGAGCAGTTCTTC
TRBJ2-7	NA	TRBV11-2	TRBD1	CASSLSTWTGYEQYF	TGTGCCAGCAGCTTATCGACATGGACAGGCTACGAGCAGTACTTC
TRBJ2-1	NA	TRBV6-5	TRBD2	CASSYRTSGGSQFF	TGTGCCAGCAGTTACCGGACTAGCGGGGGGTCGCAGTTCTTC
TRBJ2-1	NA	TRBV6-1	TRBD1	CASSFAGGGYEQFF	TGTGCCAGCAGTTTTGCAGGGGGCGGATATGAGCAGTTCTTC
TRBJ2-7	NA	TRBV11-2	TRBD2	CASSLGISGMSYEQYF	TGTGCCAGCAGCTTAGGTATTAGCGGGATGTCCTACGAGCAGTACTTC
TRBJ2-7	NA	TRBV28	TRBD2	CASREREIGEQYF	TGTGCCAGCAGGGAGCGGGAAATCGGGGAGCAGTACTTC
TRBJ2-3	NA	TRBV2	TRBD1	CASTQALGGGTGPTDTQYF	TGTGCCAGCACCCAAGCCCTAGGGGGAGGGACAGGGCCCACAGATACGCAGTATTTT
TRBJ2-2	NA	TRBV19	TRBD1	CASRGQGTGELFF	TGTGCCAGTAGGGGACAGGGGACCGGGGAGCTGTTTTTT